Listed below are T cell receptor beta chains from one sample, sequenced in a study of blood T cell repertoires in COVID-19. The data were produced by immunoSEQ multiplex PCR, yet TCRdb's version contains in-frame clones alone and is incomplete. In the table there are approximately 24,000 clones, about 89% of which are singletons. The material sequenced was peripheral blood. The receptors stem from a man aged 70-80 years with COVID-19, enrolled during active disease. Both conserved end residues are part of each CDR3. The D gene is left open where the match is weak. Size tells how often a clone was seen (once, few, many) or the class of an expanded clone, and some rows leave it out.

j_call v_call d_call clone_size cdr3_nt cdr3_aa
TRBJ2-7 TRBV10-3 NA NA TGTGCCATCAGATTGACAGCGAGCTCCTACGAGCAGTACTTC CAIRLTASSYEQYF
TRBJ2-7 TRBV5-5 TRBD2 NA TGTGCCAGCAGCTTGGCCGTCCTAGCGGGAGCTCCCGAGCAGTACTTC CASSLAVLAGAPEQYF
TRBJ2-3 TRBV3-1/TRBV3-2 TRBD2 few TGTGCCAGCAGCCAAGATCGACGGGGGGGCGTAACAGATACGCAGTATTTT CASSQDRRGGVTDTQYF
TRBJ2-3 TRBV13 TRBD1 NA TGTGCCAGCAGTTCGGACAGGGGAATGAAAGATACGCAGTATTTT CASSSDRGMKDTQYF
TRBJ2-3 TRBV20-1 NA NA TGCAGTGCGGCAACGGGGGATACGCAGTATTTT CSAATGDTQYF
TRBJ2-7 TRBV19 NA NA TGTGCCAGTAGTGTAACGGGGACCTACGAGCAGTACTTC CASSVTGTYEQYF
TRBJ2-7 TRBV13 NA NA TGTGCCAGCAGCCCTGGGCCGACACTCTACGAGCAGTACTTC CASSPGPTLYEQYF
TRBJ2-5 TRBV11-3 NA NA TGTGCCAGCAGCTTAAGAGGGCAAGAGACCCAGTACTTC CASSLRGQETQYF
TRBJ1-1 TRBV2 TRBD1 few TGTGCCAGCTCCCGACAGGGGTTAAGCACTGAAGCTTTCTTT CASSRQGLSTEAFF
TRBJ1-1 TRBV7-9 NA NA TGTGCCAGCAGCCCCGGACTCTTCACTGAAGCTTTCTTT CASSPGLFTEAFF
TRBJ1-2 TRBV28 NA NA TGTGCCAGCAGTAACTTTTTACAGGGCGTAGAGGGCTACACCTTC CASSNFLQGVEGYTF
TRBJ2-7 TRBV6-6 NA NA TGTGCCAGCAGCCTTGGGACTCAGGCGGTCGAGCAGTACTTC CASSLGTQAVEQYF
TRBJ2-1 TRBV11-2 TRBD2 NA TGTGCCAGCAGCTTAGAAGGCGGGGGCTACAATGAGCAGTTCTTC CASSLEGGGYNEQFF
TRBJ1-2 TRBV2 NA NA TGTGCCAGCAGTCCCTCGACAGCTTATGGCTACACCTTC CASSPSTAYGYTF
TRBJ1-5 TRBV12-5 TRBD1 NA TGTGCTAGTGGTTTGGGACAGGGGAACAGCAATCAGCCCCAGCATTTT CASGLGQGNSNQPQHF
TRBJ2-3 TRBV10-3 TRBD1 NA TGTGCCATCAGTGGGGAACAGGGGAGTTCTGGAGATACGCAGTATTTT CAISGEQGSSGDTQYF
TRBJ1-3 TRBV6-5 TRBD1 once TGTGCCAGCAGTTACACCGGGACAGTGTCAGGAAACACCATATATTTT CASSYTGTVSGNTIYF
TRBJ2-7 TRBV25-1 TRBD1 NA TGTGCCAGCAGTGGGTCGGGACAGATCTCTTCCTACGAGCAGTACTTC CASSGSGQISSYEQYF
TRBJ2-2 TRBV10-2 NA NA TGCGCCAGCCGCGTTTTGAACACCGGGGAGCTGTTTTTT CASRVLNTGELFF
TRBJ2-7 TRBV13 TRBD2 NA TGTGCCAGCAGCCAGGTAGGGGAGGGCGGCCCCTACGAGCAGTACTTC CASSQVGEGGPYEQYF
TRBJ1-2 TRBV14 TRBD1 once TGTGCCAGCAGCCTGGGACAGAACTATGGCTACACCTTC CASSLGQNYGYTF
TRBJ2-5 TRBV6-5 TRBD2 once TGTGCCAGCAGTTCCGGGACTAGCGAGAAGACCCAGTACTTC CASSSGTSEKTQYF
TRBJ2-7 TRBV7-2 TRBD1 NA TGTGCCAGCAGCATAACAGGGGGCGCGGTCTCCTACGAGCAGTACTTC CASSITGGAVSYEQYF
TRBJ1-4 TRBV4-1 NA NA TGCGCCAGCAGCCAATCCACAGGAAGAGCTAATGAAAAACTGTTTTTT CASSQSTGRANEKLFF
TRBJ2-2 TRBV3-1/TRBV3-2 NA NA TGTGCCAGCAGCCAAGACCTCAGGGGCGGCGGGGAGCTGTTTTTT CASSQDLRGGGELFF
TRBJ2-1 TRBV5-1 TRBD2 NA TGCGCCAGCAGCTTCTACCGGGAGGGCAATGAGCAGTTCTTC CASSFYREGNEQFF
TRBJ2-7 TRBV6-1 NA NA TGTGCCAGCAGTGAAATATCCGCTACCGAGCAGTACTTC CASSEISATEQYF
TRBJ1-1 TRBV14 NA NA TGTGCCAGCAGCCAACAGGGTTGGACTGAAGCTTTCTTT CASSQQGWTEAFF
TRBJ1-4 TRBV12-5 NA NA TGTGCTAGTGCCTTGGAGCTTTATGAAAAACTGTTTTTT CASALELYEKLFF
TRBJ1-1 TRBV5-4 TRBD1 NA TGTGCCAGCAGTCCCGGGACAGGGCGCTCCCGCGGTGAAGCTTTCTTT CASSPGTGRSRGEAFF
TRBJ2-5 TRBV29-1 NA NA TGCAGCGTTGATCCACAGGGAAGGTCGTACTTC CSVDPQGRSYF
TRBJ1-2 TRBV24-1 TRBD1 NA TGTGCCACCAGTGGTGGGACAGGCGCTGGCTACACCTTC CATSGGTGAGYTF
TRBJ2-7 TRBV4-1 TRBD1 NA TGCGCCAGCAGCTTCCGGGACAGCTACGAGCAGTACTTC CASSFRDSYEQYF
TRBJ2-1 TRBV15 TRBD2 NA TGTGCCACCAGCAGAGCTAGCGGGTATTACAATGAGCAGTTCTTC CATSRASGYYNEQFF
TRBJ1-2 TRBV4-2 NA NA TGTGCCAGCAGCCGTGGGACTATCACGGATCCTAACTATGGCTACACCTTC CASSRGTITDPNYGYTF
TRBJ2-5 TRBV5-1 TRBD1 NA TGCGCCAGCAGCCCGACAGGGGGAGTAGAGACCCAGTACTTC CASSPTGGVETQYF
TRBJ2-1 TRBV5-4 TRBD1 once TGTGCCAGCAGCTTGGACAGGGGGCCTTACAATGAGCAGTTCTTC CASSLDRGPYNEQFF
TRBJ1-6 TRBV9 NA NA TGTGCCAGCAGCGGCTGGACACAGAGCCCCGATTCACCCCTCCACTTT CASSGWTQSPDSPLHF
TRBJ2-7 TRBV7-2 TRBD2 NA TGTGCCAGCAGCTTAATCGGCGGGGGAAACGAGCAGTACTTC CASSLIGGGNEQYF
TRBJ1-2 TRBV18 TRBD1 NA TGTGCCAGCTCACGGGACAGCGTCTATGGCTACACCTTC CASSRDSVYGYTF